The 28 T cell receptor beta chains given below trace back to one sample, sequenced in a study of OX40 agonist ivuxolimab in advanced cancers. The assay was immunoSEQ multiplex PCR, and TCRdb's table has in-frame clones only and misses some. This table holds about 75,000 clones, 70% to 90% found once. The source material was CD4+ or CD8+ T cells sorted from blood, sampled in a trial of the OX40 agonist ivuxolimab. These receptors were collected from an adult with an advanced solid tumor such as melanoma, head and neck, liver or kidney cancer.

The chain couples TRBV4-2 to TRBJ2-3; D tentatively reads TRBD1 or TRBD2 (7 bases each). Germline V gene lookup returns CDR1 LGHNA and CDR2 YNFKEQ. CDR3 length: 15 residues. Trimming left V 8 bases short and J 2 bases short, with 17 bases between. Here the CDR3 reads CASSQAGQLTDTQYF. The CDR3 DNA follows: TGTGCCAGCTCACAAGCGGGACAGCTCACAGATACGCAGTATTTT.

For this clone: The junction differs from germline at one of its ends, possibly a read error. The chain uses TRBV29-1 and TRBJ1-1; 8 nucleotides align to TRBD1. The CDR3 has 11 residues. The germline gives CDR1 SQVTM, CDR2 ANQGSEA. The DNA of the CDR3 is TGCAGCGTAGCCGGGACAGGACAAAATATCTTT. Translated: CSVAGTGQNIF.

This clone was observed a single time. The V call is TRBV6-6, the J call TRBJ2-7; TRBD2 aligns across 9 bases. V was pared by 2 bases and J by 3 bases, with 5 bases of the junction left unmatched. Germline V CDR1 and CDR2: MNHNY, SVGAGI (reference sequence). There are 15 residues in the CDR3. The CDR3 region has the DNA TGTGCCAGCAGTTACGGGGCTAGCGGGATCTACGAGCAGTACTTC. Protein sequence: CASSYGASGIYEQYF.

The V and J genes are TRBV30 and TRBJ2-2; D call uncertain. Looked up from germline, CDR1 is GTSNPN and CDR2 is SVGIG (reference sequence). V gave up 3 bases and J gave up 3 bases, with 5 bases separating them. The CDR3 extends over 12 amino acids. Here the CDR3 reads CAWRVYTGELFF. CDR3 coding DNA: TGTGCCTGGAGGGTGTACACCGGGGAGCTGTTTTTT. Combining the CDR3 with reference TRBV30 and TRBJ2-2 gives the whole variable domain SQTIHQWPATLVQPVGSPLSLECTVEGTSNPNLYWYRQAAGRGLQLLFYSVGIGQISSEVPQNLSASRPQDRQFILSSKKLLLSDSGFYLCAWRVYTGELFFGEGSRLTVL.

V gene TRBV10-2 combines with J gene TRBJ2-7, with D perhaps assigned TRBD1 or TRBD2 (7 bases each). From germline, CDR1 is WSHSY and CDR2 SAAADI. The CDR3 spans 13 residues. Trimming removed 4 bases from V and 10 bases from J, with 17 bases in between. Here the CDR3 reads CASSGSGQGEQYF. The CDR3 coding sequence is TGCGCCAGCAGTGGTAGCGGGCAGGGGGAACAGTACTTC.

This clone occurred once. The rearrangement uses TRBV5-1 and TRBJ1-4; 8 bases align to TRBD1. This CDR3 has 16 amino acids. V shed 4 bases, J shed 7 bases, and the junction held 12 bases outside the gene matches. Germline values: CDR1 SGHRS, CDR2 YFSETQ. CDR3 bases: TGCGCCAGCAGCCCGGGACAGGATACCCCCCGTGAAAAACTGTTTTTT. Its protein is CASSPGQDTPREKLFF.

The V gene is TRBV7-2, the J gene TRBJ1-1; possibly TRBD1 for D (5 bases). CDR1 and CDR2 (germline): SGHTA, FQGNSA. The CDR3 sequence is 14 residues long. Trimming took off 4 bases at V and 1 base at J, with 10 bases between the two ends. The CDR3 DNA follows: TGTGCCAGCAGCTCCCTGGGACCGAACACTGAAGCTTTCTTT. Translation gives CASSSLGPNTEAFF.

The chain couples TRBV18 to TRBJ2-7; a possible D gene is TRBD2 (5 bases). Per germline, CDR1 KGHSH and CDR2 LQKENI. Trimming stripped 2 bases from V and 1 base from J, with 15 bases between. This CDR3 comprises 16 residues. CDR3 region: CASSPGSPGKSYEQYF. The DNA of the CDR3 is TGTGCCAGCTCACCAGGGAGTCCCGGGAAATCCTACGAGCAGTACTTC. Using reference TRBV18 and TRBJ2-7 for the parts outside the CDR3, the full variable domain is NAGVMQNPRHLVRRRGQEARLRCSPMKGHSHVYWYRQLPEEGLKFMVYLQKENIIDESGMPKERFSAEFPKEGPSILRIQQVVRGDSAAYFCASSPGSPGKSYEQYFGPGTRLTVT.

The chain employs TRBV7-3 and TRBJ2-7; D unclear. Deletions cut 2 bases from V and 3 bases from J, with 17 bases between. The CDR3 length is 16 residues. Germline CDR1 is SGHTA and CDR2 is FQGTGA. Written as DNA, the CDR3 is TGTGCCAGCAGCTTAGAAGGATCCCTTACCGGCTACGAGCAGTACTTC. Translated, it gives CASSLEGSLTGYEQYF.

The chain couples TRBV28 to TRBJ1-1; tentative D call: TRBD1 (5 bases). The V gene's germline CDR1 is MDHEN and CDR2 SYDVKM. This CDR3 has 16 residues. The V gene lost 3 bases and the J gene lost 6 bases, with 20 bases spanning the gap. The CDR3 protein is CASSFVIWGVGAEAFF. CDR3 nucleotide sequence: TGTGCCAGCAGTTTTGTCATTTGGGGCGTCGGCGCTGAAGCTTTCTTT.

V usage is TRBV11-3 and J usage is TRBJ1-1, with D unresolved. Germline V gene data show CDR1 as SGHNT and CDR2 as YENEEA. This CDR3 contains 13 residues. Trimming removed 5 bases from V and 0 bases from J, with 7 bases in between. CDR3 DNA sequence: TGTGCCAGCAGCACCCGCGTGAACACTGAAGCTTTCTTT. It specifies CASSTRVNTEAFF.

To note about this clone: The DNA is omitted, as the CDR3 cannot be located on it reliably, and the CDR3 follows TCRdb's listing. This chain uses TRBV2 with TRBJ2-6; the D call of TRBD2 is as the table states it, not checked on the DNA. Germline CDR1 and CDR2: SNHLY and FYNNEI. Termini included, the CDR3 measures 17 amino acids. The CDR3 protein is CASSSSGSTYGANVLTF.

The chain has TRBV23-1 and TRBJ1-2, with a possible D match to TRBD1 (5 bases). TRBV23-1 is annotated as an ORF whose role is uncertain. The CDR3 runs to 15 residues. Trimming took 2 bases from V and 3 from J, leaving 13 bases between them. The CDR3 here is CASSQPRDRHYGYTF. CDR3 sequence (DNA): TGCGCCAGCAGTCAACCAAGGGACCGCCACTATGGCTACACCTTC.

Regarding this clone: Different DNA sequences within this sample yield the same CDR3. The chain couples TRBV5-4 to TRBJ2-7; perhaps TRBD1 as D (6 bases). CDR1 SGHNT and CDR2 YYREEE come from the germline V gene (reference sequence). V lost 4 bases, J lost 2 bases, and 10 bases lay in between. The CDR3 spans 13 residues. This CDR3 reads CASSLTGTYEQYF. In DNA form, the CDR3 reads TGTGCCAGCAGCCTCACAGGGACCTACGAGCAGTACTTC.

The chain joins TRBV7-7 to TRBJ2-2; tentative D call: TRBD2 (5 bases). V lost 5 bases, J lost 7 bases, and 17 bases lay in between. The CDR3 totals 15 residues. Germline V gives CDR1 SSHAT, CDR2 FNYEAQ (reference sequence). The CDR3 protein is CASSRLTGNGGELFF. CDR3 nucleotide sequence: TGTGCCAGCAGCCGACTCACGGGAAACGGCGGGGAGCTGTTTTTT.

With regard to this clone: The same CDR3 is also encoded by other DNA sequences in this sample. For the CDR3, the DNA is TGTGCCACCAGCAGAGAGGGACAAGAGACCCAGTACTTC. Amino acids: CATSREGQETQYF. The V and J genes are TRBV15 and TRBJ2-5, with D hard to call. CDR3 size: 13 residues. Germline V CDR1 and CDR2: LNHNV, YYDKDF (reference sequence). V was pared by 0 bases and J by 2 bases, with 4 bases between. The full variable domain, in which reference TRBV15 and TRBJ2-5 provide the parts outside the CDR3, is DAMVIQNPRYQVTQFGKPVTLSCSQTLNHNVMYWYQQKSSQAPKLLFHYYDKDFNNEADTPDNFQSRRPNTSFCFLDIRSPGLGDTAMYLCATSREGQETQYFGPGTRLLVL.

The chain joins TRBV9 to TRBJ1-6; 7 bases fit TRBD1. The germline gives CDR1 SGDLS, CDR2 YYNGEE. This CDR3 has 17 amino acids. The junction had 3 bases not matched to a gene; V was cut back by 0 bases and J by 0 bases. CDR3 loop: CASSVARDSSYNSPLHF. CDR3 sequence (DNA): TGTGCCAGCAGCGTAGCTCGGGACAGCTCCTATAATTCACCCCTCCACTTT.

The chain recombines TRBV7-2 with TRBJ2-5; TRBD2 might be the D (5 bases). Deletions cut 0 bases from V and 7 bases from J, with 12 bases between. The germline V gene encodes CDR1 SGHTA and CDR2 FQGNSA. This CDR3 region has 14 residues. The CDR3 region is CASSLASSEGTQYF. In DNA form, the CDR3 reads TGTGCCAGCAGCTTAGCATCCAGCGAGGGGACCCAGTACTTC. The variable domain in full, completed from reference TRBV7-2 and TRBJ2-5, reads GAGVSQSPSNKVTEKGKDVELRCDPISGHTALYWYRQSLGQGLEFLIYFQGNSAPDKSGLPSDRFSAERTGGSVSTLTIQRTQQEDSAVYLCASSLASSEGTQYFGPGTRLLVL.

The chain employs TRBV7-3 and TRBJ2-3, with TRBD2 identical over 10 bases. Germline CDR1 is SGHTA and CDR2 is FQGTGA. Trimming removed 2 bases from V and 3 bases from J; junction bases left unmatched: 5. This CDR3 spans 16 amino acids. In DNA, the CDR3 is TGTGCCAGCAGCTTAGCGCGAGCGGGGGGGACAGATACGCAGTATTTT. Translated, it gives CASSLARAGGTDTQYF.

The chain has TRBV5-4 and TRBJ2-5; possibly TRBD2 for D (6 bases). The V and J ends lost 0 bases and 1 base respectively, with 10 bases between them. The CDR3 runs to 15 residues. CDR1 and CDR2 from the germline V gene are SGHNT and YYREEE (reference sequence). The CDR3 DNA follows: TGTGCCAGCAGCTTGGAAACTAGCCGCCAAGAGACCCAGTACTTC. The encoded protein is CASSLETSRQETQYF.

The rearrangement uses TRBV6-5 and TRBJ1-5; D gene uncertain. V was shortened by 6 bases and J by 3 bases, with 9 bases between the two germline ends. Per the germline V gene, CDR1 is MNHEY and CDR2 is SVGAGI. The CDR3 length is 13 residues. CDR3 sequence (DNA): TGTGCCAGCAGCGGGCAGTTCAATCAGCCCCAGCATTTT. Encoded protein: CASSGQFNQPQHF.

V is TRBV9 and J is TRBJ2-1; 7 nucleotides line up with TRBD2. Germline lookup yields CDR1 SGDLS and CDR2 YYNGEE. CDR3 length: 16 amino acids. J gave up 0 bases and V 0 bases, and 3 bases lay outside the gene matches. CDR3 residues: CASSVVAGFSYNEQFF. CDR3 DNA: TGTGCCAGCAGCGTAGTAGCGGGTTTCTCCTACAATGAGCAGTTCTTC.

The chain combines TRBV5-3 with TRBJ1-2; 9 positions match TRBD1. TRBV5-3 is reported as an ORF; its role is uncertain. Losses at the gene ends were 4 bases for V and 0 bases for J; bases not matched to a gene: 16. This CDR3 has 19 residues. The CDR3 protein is CARSPPQGAPRASNYGYTF. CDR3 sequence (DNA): TGTGCCAGAAGCCCCCCACAGGGGGCTCCCAGGGCGTCTAACTATGGCTACACCTTC.

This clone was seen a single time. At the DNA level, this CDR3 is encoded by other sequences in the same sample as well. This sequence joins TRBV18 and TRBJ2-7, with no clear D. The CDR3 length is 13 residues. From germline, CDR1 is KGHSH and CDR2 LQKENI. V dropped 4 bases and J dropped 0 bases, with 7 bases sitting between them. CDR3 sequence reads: CASSLASSYEQYF. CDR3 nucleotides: TGTGCCAGCTCACTAGCTAGCTCCTACGAGCAGTACTTC.

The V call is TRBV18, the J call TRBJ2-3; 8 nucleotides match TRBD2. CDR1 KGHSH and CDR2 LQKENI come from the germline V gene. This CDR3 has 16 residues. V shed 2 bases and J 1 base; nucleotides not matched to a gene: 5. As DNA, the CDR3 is TGTGCCAGCTCACCATCACTAGCGGAGGGCACAGATACGCAGTATTTT. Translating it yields CASSPSLAEGTDTQYF. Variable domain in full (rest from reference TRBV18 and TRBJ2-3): NAGVMQNPRHLVRRRGQEARLRCSPMKGHSHVYWYRQLPEEGLKFMVYLQKENIIDESGMPKERFSAEFPKEGPSILRIQQVVRGDSAAYFCASSPSLAEGTDTQYFGPGTRLTVL.

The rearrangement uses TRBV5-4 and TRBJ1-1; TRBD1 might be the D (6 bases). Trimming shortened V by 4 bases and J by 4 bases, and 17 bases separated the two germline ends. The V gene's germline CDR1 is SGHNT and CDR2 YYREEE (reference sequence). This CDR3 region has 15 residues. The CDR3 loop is CASSLEVRGGTEAFF. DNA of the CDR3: TGTGCCAGCAGCCTAGAGGTCAGGGGTGGCACTGAAGCTTTCTTT.

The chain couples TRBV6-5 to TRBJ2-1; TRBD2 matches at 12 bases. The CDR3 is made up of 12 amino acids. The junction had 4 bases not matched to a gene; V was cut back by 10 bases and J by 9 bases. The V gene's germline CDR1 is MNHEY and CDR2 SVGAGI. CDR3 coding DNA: TGTGCCACTCTAGCGGGGGGGGGTGAGCAGTTCTTC. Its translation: CATLAGGGEQFF.

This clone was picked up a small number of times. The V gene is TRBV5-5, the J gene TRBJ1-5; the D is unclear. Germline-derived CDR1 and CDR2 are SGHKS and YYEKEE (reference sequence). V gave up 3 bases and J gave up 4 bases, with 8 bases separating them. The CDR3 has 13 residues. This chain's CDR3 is CASSSYINQPQHF. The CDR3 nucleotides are TGTGCCAGCAGCTCGTACATTAATCAGCCCCAGCATTTT.